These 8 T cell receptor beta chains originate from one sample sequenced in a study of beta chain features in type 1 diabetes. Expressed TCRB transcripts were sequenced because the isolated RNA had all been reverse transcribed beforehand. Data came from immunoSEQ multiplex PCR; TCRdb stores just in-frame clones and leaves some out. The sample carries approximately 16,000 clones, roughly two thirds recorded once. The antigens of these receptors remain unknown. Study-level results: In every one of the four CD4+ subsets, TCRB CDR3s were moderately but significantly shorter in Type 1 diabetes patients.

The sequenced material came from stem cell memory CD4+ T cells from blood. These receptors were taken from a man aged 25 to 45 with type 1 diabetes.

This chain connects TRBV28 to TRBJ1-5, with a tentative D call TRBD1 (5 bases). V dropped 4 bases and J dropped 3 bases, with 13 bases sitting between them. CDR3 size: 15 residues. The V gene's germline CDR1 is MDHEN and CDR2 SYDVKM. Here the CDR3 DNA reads TGTGCCAGCAGTTATCCAGGGATTCACAATCAGCCCCAGCATTTT. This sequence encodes CASSYPGIHNQPQHF.

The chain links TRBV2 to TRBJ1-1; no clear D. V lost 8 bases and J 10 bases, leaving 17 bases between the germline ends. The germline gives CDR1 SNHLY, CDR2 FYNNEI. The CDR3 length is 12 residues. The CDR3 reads CASGENPRGAFF. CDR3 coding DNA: TGTGCCAGCGGAGAGAACCCTCGGGGAGCTTTCTTT.

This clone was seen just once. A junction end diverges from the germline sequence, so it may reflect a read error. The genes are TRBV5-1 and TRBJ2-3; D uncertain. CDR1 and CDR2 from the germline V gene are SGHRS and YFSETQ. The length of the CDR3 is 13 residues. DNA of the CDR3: TGCGCCAACAGCTCCCCGCAGGCCAATACGCAGTATTTT. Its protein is CANSSPQANTQYF.

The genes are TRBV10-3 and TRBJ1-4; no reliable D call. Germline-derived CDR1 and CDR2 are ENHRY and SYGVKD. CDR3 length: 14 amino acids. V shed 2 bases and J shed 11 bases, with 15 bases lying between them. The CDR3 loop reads CAISETHTAPKLFF. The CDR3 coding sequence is TGTGCCATCAGTGAGACCCACACAGCTCCCAAACTGTTTTTT.

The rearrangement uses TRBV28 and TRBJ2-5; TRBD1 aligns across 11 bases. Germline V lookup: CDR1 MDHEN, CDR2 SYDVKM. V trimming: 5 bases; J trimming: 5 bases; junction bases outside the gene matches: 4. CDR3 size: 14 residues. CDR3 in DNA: TGTGCCAGCAGTCGGACAGGGGGCGAGGAGACCCAGTACTTC. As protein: CASSRTGGEETQYF.

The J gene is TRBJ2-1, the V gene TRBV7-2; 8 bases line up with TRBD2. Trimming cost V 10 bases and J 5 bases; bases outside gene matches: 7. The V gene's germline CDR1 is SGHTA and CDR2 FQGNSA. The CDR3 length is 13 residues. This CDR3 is CATGGGHNNEQFF. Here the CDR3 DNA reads TGTGCCACCGGGGGGGGCCACAACAATGAGCAGTTCTTC.

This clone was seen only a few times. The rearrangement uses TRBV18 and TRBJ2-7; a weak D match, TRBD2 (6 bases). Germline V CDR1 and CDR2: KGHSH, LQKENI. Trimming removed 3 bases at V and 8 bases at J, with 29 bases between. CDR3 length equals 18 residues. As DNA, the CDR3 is TGTGCCAGCTCACCTGTCTTACCTCAGGGAGGACCAGTTATTCAGCAGTACTTC. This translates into CASSPVLPQGGPVIQQYF.

For the CDR3, the DNA is TGTGCCTGGAATCTGGGGGGGGAGACTGAAGCTTTCTTT. Translation gives CAWNLGGETEAFF. J is TRBJ1-1 and V is TRBV30; D possibly corresponds to TRBD1 (5 bases). V was shortened by 4 bases and J by 5 bases, with 14 bases between the two germline ends. This CDR3 has 13 residues. The germline V gene has CDR1 GTSNPN and CDR2 SVGIG (reference sequence).